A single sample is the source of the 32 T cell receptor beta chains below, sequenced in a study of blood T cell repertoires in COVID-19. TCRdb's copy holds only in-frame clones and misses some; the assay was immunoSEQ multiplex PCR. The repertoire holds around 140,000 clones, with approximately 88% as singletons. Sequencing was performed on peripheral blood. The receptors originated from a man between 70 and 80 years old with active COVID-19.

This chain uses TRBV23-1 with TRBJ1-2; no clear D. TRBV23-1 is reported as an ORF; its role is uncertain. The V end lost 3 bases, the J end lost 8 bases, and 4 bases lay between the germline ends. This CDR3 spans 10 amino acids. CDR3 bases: TGCGCCAGCAGTCACAGGGGCTACACCTTC. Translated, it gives CASSHRGYTF.

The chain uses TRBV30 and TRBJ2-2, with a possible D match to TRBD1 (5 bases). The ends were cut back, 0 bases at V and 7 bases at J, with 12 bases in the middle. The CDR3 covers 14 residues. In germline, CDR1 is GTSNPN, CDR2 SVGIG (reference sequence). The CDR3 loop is CAWSVQELVGELFF. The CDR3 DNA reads TGTGCCTGGAGTGTACAGGAGTTGGTCGGGGAGCTGTTTTTT.

The CDR3 is CASSQDGTGRIEQYF. The DNA for the CDR3 is TGCGCCAGCAGCCAAGACGGGACAGGGAGGATCGAGCAGTACTTC. The J gene is TRBJ2-7, the V gene TRBV4-3; TRBD1 matches 9 bases. The CDR3 totals 15 residues. Germline lookup yields CDR1 LGHNA and CDR2 YSLEER. The V gene end was trimmed by 0 bases and the J gene end by 6 bases; junction bases not matched to a gene: 6.

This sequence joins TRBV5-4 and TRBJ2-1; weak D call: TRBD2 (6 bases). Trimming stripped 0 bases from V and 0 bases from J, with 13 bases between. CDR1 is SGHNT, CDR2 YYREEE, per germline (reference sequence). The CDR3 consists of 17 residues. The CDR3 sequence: CASSLGGGVASYNEQFF. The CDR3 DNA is TGTGCCAGCAGCTTGGGGGGCGGGGTCGCCTCCTACAATGAGCAGTTCTTC.

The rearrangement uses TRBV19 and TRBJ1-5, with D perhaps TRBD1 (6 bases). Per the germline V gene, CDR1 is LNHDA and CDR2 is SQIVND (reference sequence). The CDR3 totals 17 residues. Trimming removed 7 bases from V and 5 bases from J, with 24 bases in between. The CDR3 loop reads CASTLFRGAEGDQPQHF. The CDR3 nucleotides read TGTGCCAGTACCCTTTTCCGGGGCGCTGAGGGGGATCAGCCCCAGCATTTT.

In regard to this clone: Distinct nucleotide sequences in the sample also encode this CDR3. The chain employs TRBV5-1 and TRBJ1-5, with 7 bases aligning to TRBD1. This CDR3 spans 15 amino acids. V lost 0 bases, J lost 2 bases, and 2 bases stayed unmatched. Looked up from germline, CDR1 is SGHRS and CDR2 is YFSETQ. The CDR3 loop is CASSLEGGGNQPQHF. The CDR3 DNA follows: TGCGCCAGCAGCTTGGAAGGGGGCGGCAATCAGCCCCAGCATTTT.

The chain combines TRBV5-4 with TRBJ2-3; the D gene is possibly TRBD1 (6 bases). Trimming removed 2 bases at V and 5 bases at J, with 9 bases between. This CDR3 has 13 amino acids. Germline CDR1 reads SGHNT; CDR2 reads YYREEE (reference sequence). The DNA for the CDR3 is TGTGCCAGCAGCTTCCCGGGACAAGATACGCAGTATTTT. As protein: CASSFPGQDTQYF.

DNA of the CDR3: TGTGCCAGCAGTGATGAAGAGACGCAGTATTTT. Its protein product is CASSDEETQYF. The chain couples TRBV12-3 or TRBV12-4 to TRBJ2-3; D gene uncertain. The CDR3 has 11 amino acids. The germline V and J ends were trimmed by 5 bases and 9 bases, with 9 bases remaining between them.

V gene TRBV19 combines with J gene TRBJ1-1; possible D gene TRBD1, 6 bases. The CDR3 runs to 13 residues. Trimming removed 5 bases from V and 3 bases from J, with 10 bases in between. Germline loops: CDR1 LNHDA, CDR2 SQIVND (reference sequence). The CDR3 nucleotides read TGTGCCAGTAGTTTACAGGGTTACACTGAAGCTTTCTTT. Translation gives CASSLQGYTEAFF.

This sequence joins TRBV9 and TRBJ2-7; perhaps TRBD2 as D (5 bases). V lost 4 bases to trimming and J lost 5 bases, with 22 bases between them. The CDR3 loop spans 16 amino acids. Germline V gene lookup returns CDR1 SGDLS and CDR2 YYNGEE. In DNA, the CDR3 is TGTGCCAGCAGCCCGGGGTACGGCGTCGGTATCCACGAGCAGTACTTC. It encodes CASSPGYGVGIHEQYF.

The CDR3 coding sequence is TGTGCCAGCAGTGGACAGACGAACACTGAAGCTTTCTTT. It specifies CASSGQTNTEAFF. J is TRBJ1-1 and V is TRBV25-1, with D tentatively TRBD1 (5 bases). The CDR3 is 13 residues long. The germline CDR1 and CDR2 sequences are MGHDK and SYGVNS. V was shortened by 4 bases and J by 1 base, with 7 bases between the two germline ends.

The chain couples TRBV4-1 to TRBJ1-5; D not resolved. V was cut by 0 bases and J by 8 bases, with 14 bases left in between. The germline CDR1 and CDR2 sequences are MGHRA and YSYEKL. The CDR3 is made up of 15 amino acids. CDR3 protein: CASSQDPLRVEPQHF. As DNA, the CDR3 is TGCGCCAGCAGCCAAGATCCCCTGCGCGTAGAGCCCCAGCATTTT.

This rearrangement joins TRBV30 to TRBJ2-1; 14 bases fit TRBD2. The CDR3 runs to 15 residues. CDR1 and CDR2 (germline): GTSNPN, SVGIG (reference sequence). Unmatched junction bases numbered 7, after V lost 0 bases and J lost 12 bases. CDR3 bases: TGTGCCTGGAGTGTCCGGGGACTAGCGGGAGAGGGGCAGTTCTTC. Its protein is CAWSVRGLAGEGQFF. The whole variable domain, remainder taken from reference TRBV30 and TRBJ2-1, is SQTIHQWPATLVQPVGSPLSLECTVEGTSNPNLYWYRQAAGRGLQLLFYSVGIGQISSEVPQNLSASRPQDRQFILSSKKLLLSDSGFYLCAWSVRGLAGEGQFFGPGTRLTVL.

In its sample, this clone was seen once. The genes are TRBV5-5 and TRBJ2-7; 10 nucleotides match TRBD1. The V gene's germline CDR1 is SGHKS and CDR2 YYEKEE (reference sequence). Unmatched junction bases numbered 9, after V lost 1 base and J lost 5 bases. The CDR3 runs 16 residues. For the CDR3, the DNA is TGTGCCAGCAGCTTGAGTGCTGGGACAGGGGACCACGAGCAGTACTTC. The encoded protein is CASSLSAGTGDHEQYF.

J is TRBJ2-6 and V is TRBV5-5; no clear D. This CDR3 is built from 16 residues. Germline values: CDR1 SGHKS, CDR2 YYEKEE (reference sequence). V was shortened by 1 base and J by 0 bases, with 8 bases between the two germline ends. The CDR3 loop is CASSLTVTSGANVLTF. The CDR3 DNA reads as TGTGCCAGCAGCTTGACAGTAACCTCTGGGGCCAACGTCCTGACTTTC.

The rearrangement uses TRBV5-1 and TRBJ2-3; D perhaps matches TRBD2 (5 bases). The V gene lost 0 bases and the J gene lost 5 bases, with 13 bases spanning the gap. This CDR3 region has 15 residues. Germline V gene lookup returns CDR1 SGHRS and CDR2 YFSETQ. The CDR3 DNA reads TGCGCCAGCAGCTTGGCGCGGGCCCACGGAGATACGCAGTATTTT. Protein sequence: CASSLARAHGDTQYF.

DNA for the CDR3: TGTGCCAGCAGCCCGATACGACAGGGTCGGTACGAGCAGTACTTC. Translating gives CASSPIRQGRYEQYF. The chain couples TRBV3-1 (or the pseudogene TRBV3-2) to TRBJ2-7; TRBD1 matches 7 bases. Germline V lookup: CDR1 LGHDT, CDR2 YNNKEL (reference sequence). V was clipped by 4 bases and J by 4 bases; unmatched bases: 10. This CDR3 comprises 15 residues.

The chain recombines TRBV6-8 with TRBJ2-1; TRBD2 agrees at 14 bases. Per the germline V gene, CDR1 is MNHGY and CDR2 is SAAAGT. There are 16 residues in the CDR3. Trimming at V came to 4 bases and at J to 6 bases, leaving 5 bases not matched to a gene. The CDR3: CASSSTGTSGGNEQFF. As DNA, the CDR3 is TGTGCCAGCAGTTCCACCGGGACTAGCGGGGGCAATGAGCAGTTCTTC.

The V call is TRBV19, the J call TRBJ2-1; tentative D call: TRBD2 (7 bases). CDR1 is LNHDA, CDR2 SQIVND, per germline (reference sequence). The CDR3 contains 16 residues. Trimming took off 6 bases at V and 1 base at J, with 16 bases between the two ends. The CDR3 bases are TGTGCCAGTAGCCCTCCTGCGGGGGCTTCCTACAATGAGCAGTTCTTC. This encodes CASSPPAGASYNEQFF.

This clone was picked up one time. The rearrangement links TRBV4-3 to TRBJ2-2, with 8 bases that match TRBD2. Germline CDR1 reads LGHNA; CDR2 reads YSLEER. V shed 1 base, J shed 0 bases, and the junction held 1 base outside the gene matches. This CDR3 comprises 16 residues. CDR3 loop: CASSQAGGANTGELFF. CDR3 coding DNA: TGCGCCAGCAGCCAAGCGGGAGGGGCGAACACCGGGGAGCTGTTTTTT.

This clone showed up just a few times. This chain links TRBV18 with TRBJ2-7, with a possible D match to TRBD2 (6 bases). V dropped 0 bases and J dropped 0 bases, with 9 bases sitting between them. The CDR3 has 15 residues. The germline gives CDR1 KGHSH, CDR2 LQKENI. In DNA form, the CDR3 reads TGTGCCAGCTCACCACCGGGGCGGGGCTCCTACGAGCAGTACTTC. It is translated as CASSPPGRGSYEQYF.

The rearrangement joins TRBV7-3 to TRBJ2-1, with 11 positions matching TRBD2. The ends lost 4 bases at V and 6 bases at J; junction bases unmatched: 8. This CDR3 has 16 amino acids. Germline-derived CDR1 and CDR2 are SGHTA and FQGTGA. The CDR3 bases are TGTGCCAGCAGCTCTCAGACTAGCGGGATTCTCAATGAGCAGTTCTTC. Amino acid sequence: CASSSQTSGILNEQFF.

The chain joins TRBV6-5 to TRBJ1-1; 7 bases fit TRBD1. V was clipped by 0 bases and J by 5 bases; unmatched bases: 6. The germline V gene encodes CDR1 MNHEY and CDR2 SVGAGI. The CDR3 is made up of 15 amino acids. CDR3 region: CASSYSRQGVTEAFF. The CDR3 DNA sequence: TGTGCCAGCAGTTACTCGCGGCAGGGGGTAACTGAAGCTTTCTTT.

The CDR3 reads CASSQDLGQGVAGSTDTQYF. CDR3 DNA sequence: TGTGCCAGCAGCCAAGATCTGGGGCAGGGGGTAGCGGGAAGCACAGATACGCAGTATTTT. The chain joins TRBV4-2 to TRBJ2-3, with D maybe TRBD2 (8 bases). The V end lost 0 bases, the J end lost 0 bases, and 22 bases lay between the germline ends. Germline assignment: CDR1 LGHNA and CDR2 YNFKEQ. The CDR3 has 20 amino acids.

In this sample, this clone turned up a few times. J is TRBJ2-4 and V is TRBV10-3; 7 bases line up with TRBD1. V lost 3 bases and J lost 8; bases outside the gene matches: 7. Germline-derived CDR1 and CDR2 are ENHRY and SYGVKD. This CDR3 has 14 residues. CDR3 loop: CAISDGGQRDIQYF. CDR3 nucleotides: TGTGCCATCAGTGATGGGGGACAGAGGGACATTCAGTACTTC.

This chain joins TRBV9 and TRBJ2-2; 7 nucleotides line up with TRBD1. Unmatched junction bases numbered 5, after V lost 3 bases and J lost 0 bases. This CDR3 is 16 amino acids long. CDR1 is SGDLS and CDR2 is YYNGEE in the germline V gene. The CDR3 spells CASSGQTGSNTGELFF. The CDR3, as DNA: TGTGCCAGCAGCGGACAGACAGGGTCGAACACCGGGGAGCTGTTTTTT. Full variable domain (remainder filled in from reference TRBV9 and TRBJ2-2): DSGVTQTPKHLITATGQRVTLRCSPRSGDLSVYWYQQSLDQGLQFLIQYYNGEERAKGNILERFSAQQFPDLHSELNLSSLELGDSALYFCASSGQTGSNTGELFFGEGSRLTVL.

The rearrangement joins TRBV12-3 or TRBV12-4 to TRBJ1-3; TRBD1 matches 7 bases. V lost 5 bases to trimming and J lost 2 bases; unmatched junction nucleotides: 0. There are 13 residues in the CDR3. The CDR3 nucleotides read TGTGCCAGCAGTGGGACAGCTGGAAACACCATATATTTT. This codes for CASSGTAGNTIYF.

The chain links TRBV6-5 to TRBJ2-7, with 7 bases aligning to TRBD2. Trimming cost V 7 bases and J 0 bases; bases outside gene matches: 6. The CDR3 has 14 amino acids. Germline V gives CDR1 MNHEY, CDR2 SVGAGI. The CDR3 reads CASNPRDYSYEQYF. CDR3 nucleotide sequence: TGTGCCAGCAACCCCCGGGACTACTCCTACGAGCAGTACTTC.

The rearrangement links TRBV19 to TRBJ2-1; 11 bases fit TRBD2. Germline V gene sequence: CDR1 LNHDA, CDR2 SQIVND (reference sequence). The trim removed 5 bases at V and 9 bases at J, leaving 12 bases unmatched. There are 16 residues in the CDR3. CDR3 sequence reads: CASSPLAGGRLGEQFF. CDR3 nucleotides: TGTGCCAGTAGTCCCCTAGCGGGAGGTCGATTGGGTGAGCAGTTCTTC.

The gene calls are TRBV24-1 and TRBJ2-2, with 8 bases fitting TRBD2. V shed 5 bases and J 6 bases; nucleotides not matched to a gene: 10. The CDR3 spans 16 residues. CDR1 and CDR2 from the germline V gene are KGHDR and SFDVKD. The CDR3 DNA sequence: TGTGCCACCAGTGGAGGACTAGCAATTAGTGCCGGGGAGCTGTTTTTT. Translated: CATSGGLAISAGELFF.

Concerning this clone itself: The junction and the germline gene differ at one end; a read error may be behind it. The CDR3 spells CASSLSGRKETQYF. DNA of the CDR3: TGTGCTAGCAGCCTTAGCGGGAGAAAGGAGACCCAGTACTTC. This chain connects TRBV7-7 to TRBJ2-5, with 9 bases aligning to TRBD2. CDR1 SSHAT and CDR2 FNYEAQ come from the germline V gene (reference sequence). The CDR3 is made up of 14 amino acids.

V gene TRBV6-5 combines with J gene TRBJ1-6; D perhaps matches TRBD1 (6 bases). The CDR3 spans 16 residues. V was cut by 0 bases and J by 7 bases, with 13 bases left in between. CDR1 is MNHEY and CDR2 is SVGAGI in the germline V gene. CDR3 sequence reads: CASSYSGTRGNSPLHF. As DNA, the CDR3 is TGTGCCAGCAGTTACTCCGGGACAAGGGGGAATTCACCCCTCCACTTT.